This T cell receptor (beta chain) derives from a study of T cell responses to AZD1222 COVID-19 vaccine. The CDR3 has 16 residues. CDR1 SGHNT and CDR2 YYREEE come from the germline V gene (reference sequence). Unmatched junction bases numbered 0, after V lost 0 bases and J lost 0 bases. Sequencing was performed with immunoSEQ multiplex PCR; in TCRdb, only in-frame clones are kept and a portion is missing. Here the sample spans approximately 120,000 clones, 87% being singletons. This sequence originates from an adult in good health. The chain couples TRBV5-4 to TRBJ2-2; 9 bases line up with TRBD1. The specimen comprised peripheral blood, sampled on day 0 of AZD1222 vaccination. This CDR3 reads CASSLGDRANTGELFF. In nucleotides, the CDR3 is TGTGCCAGCAGCTTGGGGGACAGGGCGAACACCGGGGAGCTGTTTTTT.